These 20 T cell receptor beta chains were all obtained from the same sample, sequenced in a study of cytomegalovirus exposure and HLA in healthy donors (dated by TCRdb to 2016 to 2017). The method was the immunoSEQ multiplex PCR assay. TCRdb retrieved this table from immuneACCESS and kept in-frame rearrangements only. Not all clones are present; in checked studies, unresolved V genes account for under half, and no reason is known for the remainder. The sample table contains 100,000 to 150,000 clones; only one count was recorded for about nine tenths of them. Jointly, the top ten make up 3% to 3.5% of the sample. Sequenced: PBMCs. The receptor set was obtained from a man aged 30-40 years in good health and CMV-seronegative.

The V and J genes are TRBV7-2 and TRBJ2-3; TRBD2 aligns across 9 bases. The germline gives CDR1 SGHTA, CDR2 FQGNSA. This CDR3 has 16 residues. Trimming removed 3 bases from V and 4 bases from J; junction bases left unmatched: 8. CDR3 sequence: CASSFSGGGAADTQYF. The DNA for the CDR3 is TGTGCCAGCAGCTTTTCGGGCGGGGGGGCCGCAGATACGCAGTATTTT. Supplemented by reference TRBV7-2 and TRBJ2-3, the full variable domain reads GAGVSQSPSNKVTEKGKDVELRCDPISGHTALYWYRQSLGQGLEFLIYFQGNSAPDKSGLPSDRFSAERTGGSVSTLTIQRTQQEDSAVYLCASSFSGGGAADTQYFGPGTRLTVL.

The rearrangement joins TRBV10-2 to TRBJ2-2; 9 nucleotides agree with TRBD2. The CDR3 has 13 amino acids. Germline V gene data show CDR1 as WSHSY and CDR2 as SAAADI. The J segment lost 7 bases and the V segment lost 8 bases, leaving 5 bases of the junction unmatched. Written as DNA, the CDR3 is TGCGCCAGCCGAAGTAGCGGGAGCGGGGAGCTGTTTTTT. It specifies CASRSSGSGELFF.

CDR3 residues: CASSYSRRGGDSYTF. The CDR3 coding sequence is TGTGCCAGCAGTTACTCGAGAAGGGGAGGTGATAGCTACACCTTC. This chain uses TRBV6-5 with TRBJ1-2, with D possibly being TRBD1 (5 bases). The CDR3 totals 15 residues. V shed 0 bases and J shed 9 bases, with 17 bases lying between them. Germline CDR1 is MNHEY and CDR2 is SVGAGI.

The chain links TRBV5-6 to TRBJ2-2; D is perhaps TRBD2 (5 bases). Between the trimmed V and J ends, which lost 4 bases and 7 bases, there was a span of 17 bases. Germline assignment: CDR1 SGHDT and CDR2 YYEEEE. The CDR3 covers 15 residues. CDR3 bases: TGTGCCAGCAGCCCGAGGCCGGGTGCGGGCGGGGAGCTGTTTTTT. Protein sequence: CASSPRPGAGGELFF.

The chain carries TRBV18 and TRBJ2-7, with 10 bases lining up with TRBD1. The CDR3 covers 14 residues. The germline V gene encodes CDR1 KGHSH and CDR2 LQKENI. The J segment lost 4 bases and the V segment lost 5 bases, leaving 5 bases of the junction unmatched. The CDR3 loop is CASSEGQGRYEQYF. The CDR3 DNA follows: TGTGCCAGCTCAGAGGGACAGGGGAGGTACGAGCAGTACTTC.

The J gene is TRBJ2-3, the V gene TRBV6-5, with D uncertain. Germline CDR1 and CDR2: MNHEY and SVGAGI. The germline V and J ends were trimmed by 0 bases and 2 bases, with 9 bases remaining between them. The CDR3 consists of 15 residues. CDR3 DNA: TGTGCCAGCAGTTACTCGTACACCAACACAGATACGCAGTATTTT. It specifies CASSYSYTNTDTQYF.

Written as DNA, the CDR3 is TGTGCCAGCAGCTCGGGAAACACCATATATTTT. This sequence encodes CASSSGNTIYF. V gene TRBV7-9 combines with J gene TRBJ1-3; D remains ambiguous. The CDR3 loop spans 11 amino acids. V gave up 4 bases and J gave up 4 bases, with 2 bases separating them. CDR1 SEHNR and CDR2 FQNEAQ come from the germline V gene (reference sequence).

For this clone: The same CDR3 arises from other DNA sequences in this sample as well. The CDR3 loop is CASSPGQGPYEQYF. CDR3 nucleotides: TGTGCCAGCAGTCCGGGACAGGGGCCCTACGAGCAGTACTTC. The rearrangement links TRBV28 to TRBJ2-7; 10 nucleotides agree with TRBD1. The germline V gene encodes CDR1 MDHEN and CDR2 SYDVKM. V was pared by 5 bases and J by 2 bases, with 3 bases of the junction left unmatched. The CDR3 spans 14 residues.

The DNA for the CDR3 is TGCGCCAGCAGCTCAGACAGGGAGTTCGAGCAGTACTTC. Protein: CASSSDREFEQYF. The chain employs TRBV5-1 and TRBJ2-7, with TRBD1 identical over 7 bases. Germline trimming cut 3 bases from V and 6 bases from J; bases unmatched to any gene: 6. This CDR3 is 13 amino acids long. CDR1 is SGHRS, CDR2 YFSETQ, per germline.

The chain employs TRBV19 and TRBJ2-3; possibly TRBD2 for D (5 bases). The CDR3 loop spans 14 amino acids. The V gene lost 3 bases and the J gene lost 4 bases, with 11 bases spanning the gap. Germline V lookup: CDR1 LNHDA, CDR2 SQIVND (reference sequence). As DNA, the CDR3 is TGTGCCAGTAGTATGGCCCCGAGGGCAGATACGCAGTATTTT. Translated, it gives CASSMAPRADTQYF.

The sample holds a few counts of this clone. CDR3 nucleotide sequence: TGCAGCGTAACCCGGGACAGGGGTGACTATGGCTACACCTTC. Protein product: CSVTRDRGDYGYTF. The J gene is TRBJ1-2, the V gene TRBV29-1, with 10 nucleotides matching TRBD1. The CDR3 spans 14 residues. V shed 6 bases and J 3 bases; nucleotides not matched to a gene: 7. The V gene's germline CDR1 is SQVTM and CDR2 ANQGSEA. Supplemented by reference TRBV29-1 and TRBJ1-2, the full variable domain reads SAVISQKPSRDICQRGTSLTIQCQVDSQVTMMFWYRQQPGQSLTLIATANQGSEATYESGFVIDKFPISRPNLTFSTLTVSNMSPEDSSIYLCSVTRDRGDYGYTFGSGTRLTVV.

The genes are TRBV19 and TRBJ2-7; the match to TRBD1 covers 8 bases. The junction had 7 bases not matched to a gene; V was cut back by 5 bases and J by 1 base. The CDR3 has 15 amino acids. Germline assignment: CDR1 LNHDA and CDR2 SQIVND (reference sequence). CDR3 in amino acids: CASSATGGSSYEQYF. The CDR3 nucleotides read TGTGCCAGTAGTGCCACAGGGGGTTCGTCCTACGAGCAGTACTTC.

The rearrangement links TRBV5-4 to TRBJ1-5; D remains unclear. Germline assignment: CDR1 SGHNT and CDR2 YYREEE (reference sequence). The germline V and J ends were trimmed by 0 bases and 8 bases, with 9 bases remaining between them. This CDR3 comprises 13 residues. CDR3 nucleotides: TGTGCCAGCAGCTTGGCCCCCCCGGAGCCCCAGCATTTT. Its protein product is CASSLAPPEPQHF.

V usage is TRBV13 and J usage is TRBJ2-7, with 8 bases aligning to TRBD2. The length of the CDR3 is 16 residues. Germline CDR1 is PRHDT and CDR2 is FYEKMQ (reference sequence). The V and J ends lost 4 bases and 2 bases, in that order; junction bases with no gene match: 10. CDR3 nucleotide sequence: TGTGCCAGCAGCTCCCGGACCTTAGCGGGGCCCTACGAGCAGTACTTC. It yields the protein CASSSRTLAGPYEQYF.

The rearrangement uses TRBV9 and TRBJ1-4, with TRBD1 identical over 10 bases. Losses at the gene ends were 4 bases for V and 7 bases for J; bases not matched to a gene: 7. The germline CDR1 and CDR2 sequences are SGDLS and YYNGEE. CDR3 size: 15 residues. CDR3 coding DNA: TGTGCCAGCAGCCCGAAGGACAGGGGGGGTGAAAAACTGTTTTTT. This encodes CASSPKDRGGEKLFF.

CDR3 sequence reads: CASRRGGTVSLGYGYTF. CDR3 DNA: TGTGCCAGCAGGAGGGGCGGGACAGTGTCATTGGGGTATGGCTACACCTTC. The genes are TRBV28 and TRBJ1-2; 7 positions match TRBD1. V was pared by 6 bases and J by 5 bases, with 18 bases of the junction left unmatched. The CDR3 contains 17 residues. CDR1 and CDR2 from the germline V gene are MDHEN and SYDVKM.

The CDR3 spells CASSPFGTGEYEQYF. The CDR3 coding sequence is TGTGCCAGCAGTCCTTTCGGGACAGGGGAATACGAGCAGTACTTC. The chain is built from TRBV6-5 and TRBJ2-7, with 10 bases fitting TRBD1. Germline CDR1 MNHEY, CDR2 SVGAGI. There are 15 residues in the CDR3. The V segment lost 5 bases and the J segment 4 bases; nucleotides outside the gene matches: 8.

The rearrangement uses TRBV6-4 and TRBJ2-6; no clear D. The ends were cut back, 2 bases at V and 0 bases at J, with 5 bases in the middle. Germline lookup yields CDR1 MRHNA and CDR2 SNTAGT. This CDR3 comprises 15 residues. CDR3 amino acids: CASSDGSSGANVLTF. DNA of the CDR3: TGTGCCAGCAGTGACGGCTCCTCTGGGGCCAACGTCCTGACTTTC.

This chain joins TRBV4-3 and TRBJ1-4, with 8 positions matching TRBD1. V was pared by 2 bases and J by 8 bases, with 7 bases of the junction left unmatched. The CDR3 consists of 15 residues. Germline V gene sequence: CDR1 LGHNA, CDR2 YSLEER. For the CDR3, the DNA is TGCGCCAGCAGCCAATATCAGGGGGCCGGGGAAAAACTGTTTTTT. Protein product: CASSQYQGAGEKLFF.

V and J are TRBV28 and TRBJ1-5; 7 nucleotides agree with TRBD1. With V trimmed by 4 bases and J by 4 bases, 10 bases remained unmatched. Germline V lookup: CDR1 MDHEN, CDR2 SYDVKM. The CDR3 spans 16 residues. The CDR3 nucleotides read TGTGCCAGCAGTTACGGGAGGGCAGGGGGAAATCAGCCCCAGCATTTT. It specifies CASSYGRAGGNQPQHF.